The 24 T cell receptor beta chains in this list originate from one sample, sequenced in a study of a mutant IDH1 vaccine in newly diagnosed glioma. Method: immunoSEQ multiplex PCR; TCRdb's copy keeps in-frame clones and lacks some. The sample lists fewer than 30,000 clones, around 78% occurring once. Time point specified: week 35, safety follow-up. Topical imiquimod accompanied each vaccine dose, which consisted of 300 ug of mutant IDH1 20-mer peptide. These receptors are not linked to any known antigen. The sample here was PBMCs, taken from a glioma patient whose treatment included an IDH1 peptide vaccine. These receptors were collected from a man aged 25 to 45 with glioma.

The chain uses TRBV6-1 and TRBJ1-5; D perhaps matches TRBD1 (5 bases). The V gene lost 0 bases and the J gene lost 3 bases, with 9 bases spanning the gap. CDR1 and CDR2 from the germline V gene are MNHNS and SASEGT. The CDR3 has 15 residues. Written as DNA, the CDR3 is TGTGCCAGCAGTGAAGCGGGGACGGCCAATCAGCCCCAGCATTTT. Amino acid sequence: CASSEAGTANQPQHF.

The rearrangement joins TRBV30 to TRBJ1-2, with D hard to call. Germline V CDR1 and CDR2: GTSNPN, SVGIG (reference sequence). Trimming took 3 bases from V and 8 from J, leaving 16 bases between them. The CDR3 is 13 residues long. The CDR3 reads CAWSESEGGGYTF. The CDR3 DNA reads TGTGCCTGGAGCGAGTCTGAGGGCGGGGGCTACACCTTC.

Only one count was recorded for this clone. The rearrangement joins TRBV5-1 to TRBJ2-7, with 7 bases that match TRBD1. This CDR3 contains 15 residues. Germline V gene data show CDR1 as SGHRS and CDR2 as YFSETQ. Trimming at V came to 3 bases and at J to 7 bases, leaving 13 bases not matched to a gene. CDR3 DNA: TGCGCCAGCAGCTGGAGACAAGGGACAGATAGTGAGCAGTACTTC. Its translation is CASSWRQGTDSEQYF.

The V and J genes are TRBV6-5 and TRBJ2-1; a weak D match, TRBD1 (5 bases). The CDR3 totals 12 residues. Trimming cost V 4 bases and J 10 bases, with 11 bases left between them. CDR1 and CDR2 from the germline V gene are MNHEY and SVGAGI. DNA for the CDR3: TGTGCCAGCAGTTGGGTAGGGGAAGAGCAGTTCTTC. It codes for CASSWVGEEQFF.

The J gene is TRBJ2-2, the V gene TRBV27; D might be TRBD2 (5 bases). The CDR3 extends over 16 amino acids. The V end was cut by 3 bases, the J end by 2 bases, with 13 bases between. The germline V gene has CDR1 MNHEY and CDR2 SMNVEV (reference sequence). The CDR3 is CASSFMASSNTGELFF. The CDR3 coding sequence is TGTGCCAGCAGTTTTATGGCTAGCTCTAACACCGGGGAGCTGTTTTTT.

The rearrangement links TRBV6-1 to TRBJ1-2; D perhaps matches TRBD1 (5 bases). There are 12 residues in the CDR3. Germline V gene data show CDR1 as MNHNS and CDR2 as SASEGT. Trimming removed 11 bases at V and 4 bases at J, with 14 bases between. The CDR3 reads CAGAGNSYGYTF. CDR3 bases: TGTGCCGGGGCAGGGAATAGCTATGGCTACACCTTC.

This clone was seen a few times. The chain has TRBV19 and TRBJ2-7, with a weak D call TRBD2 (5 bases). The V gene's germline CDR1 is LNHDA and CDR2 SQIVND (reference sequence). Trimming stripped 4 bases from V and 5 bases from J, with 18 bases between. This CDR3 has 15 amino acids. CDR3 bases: TGTGCCAGTAGTAGGCGGGCGCAGGAGATTGACGAGCAGTACTTC. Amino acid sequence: CASSRRAQEIDEQYF.

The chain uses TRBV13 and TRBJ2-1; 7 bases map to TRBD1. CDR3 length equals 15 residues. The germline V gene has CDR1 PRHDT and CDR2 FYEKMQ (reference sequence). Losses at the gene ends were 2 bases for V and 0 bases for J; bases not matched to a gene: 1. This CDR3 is CASSLRGLSYNEQFF. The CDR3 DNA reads TGTGCCAGCAGCTTAAGGGGGCTCTCCTACAATGAGCAGTTCTTC. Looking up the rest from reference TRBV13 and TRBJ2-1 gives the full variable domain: AAGVIQSPRHLIKEKRETATLKCYPIPRHDTVYWYQQGPGQDPQFLISFYEKMQSDKGSIPDRFSAQQFSDYHSELNMSSLELGDSALYFCASSLRGLSYNEQFFGPGTRLTVL.

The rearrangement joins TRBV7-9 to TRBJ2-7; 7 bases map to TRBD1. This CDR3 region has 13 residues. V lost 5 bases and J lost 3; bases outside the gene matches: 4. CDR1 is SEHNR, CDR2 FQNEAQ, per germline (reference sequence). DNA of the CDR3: TGTGCCAGCAGCAACGACAGGGTCTACGAGCAGTACTTC. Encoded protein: CASSNDRVYEQYF.

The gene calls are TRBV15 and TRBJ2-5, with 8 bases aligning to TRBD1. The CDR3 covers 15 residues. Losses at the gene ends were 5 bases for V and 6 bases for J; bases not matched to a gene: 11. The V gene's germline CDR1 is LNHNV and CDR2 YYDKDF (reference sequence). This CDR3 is CATSEDRVGGKTQYF. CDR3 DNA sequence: TGTGCCACCAGCGAGGACAGGGTCGGTGGCAAGACCCAGTACTTC.

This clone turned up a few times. Here the CDR3 reads CASSSDGVSNQPQHF. The CDR3 nucleotides are TGTGCCAGCAGCTCAGACGGTGTTAGCAATCAGCCCCAGCATTTT. The chain uses TRBV7-8 and TRBJ1-5; D is ambiguous. The V and J ends lost 4 bases and 0 bases respectively, with 10 bases between them. This CDR3 comprises 15 residues. Germline V gene lookup returns CDR1 SGHVS and CDR2 FQNEAQ. The whole variable domain, remainder taken from reference TRBV7-8 and TRBJ1-5, is GAGVSQSPRYKVAKRGQDVALRCDPISGHVSLFWYQQALGQGPEFLTYFQNEAQLDKSGLPSDRFFAERPEGSVSTLKIQRTQQEDSAVYLCASSSDGVSNQPQHFGDGTRLSIL.

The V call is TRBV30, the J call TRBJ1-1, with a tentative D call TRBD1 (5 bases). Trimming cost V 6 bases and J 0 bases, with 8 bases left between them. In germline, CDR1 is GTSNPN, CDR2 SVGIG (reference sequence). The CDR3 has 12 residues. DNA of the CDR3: TGTGCCTGTACGACAGTGAACACTGAAGCTTTCTTT. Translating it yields CACTTVNTEAFF.

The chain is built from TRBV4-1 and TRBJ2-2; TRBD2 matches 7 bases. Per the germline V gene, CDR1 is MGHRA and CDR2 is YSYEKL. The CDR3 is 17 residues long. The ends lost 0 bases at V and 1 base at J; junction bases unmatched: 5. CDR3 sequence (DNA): TGCGCCAGCAGCCAAGATGGGCTAGCGGAGAACACCGGGGAGCTGTTTTTT. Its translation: CASSQDGLAENTGELFF.

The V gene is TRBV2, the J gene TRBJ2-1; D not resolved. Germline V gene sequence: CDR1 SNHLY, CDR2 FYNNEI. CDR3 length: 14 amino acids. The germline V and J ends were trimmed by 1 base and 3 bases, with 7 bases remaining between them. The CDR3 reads CASSEDNSYNEQFF. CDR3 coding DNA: TGTGCCAGCAGTGAAGACAACAGCTACAATGAGCAGTTCTTC.

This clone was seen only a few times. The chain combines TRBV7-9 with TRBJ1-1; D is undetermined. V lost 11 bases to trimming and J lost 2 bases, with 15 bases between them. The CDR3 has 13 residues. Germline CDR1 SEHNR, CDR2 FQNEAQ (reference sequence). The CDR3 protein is CAATGQSNTEAFF. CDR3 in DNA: TGTGCCGCGACTGGGCAGTCAAACACTGAAGCTTTCTTT.

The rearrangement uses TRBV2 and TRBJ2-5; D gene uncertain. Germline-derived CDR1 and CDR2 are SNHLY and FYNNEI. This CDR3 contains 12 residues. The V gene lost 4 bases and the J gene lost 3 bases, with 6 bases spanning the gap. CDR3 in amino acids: CASSVIEETQYF. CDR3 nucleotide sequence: TGTGCCAGCAGTGTAATAGAAGAGACCCAGTACTTC.

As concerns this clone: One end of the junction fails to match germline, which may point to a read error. CDR3 protein: CATSRAVGYERYF. CDR3 coding DNA: TGTGCCACCAGCAGAGCGGTCGGGTACGAGCGGTACTTC. The rearrangement uses TRBV15 and TRBJ2-7; D ambiguous. Germline CDR1 and CDR2: LNHNV and YYDKDF (reference sequence). The CDR3 is 13 residues long.

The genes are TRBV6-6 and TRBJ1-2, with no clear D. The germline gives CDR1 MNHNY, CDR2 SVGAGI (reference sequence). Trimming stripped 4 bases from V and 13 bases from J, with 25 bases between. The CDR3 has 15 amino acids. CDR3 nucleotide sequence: TGTGCCAGCAGTTCCCCTCCCGACACCCAACCCCACCCCACCTTC. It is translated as CASSSPPDTQPHPTF.

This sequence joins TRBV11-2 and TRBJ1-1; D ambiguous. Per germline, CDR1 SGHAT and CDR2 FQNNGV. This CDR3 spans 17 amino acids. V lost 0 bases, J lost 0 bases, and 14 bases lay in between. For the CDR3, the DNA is TGTGCCAGCAGCTTAGATGCGGGGATTGGGATGAACACTGAAGCTTTCTTT. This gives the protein CASSLDAGIGMNTEAFF. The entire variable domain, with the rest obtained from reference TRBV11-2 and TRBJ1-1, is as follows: EAGVAQSPRYKIIEKRQSVAFWCNPISGHATLYWYQQILGQGPKLLIQFQNNGVVDDSQLPKDRFSAERLKGVDSTLKIQPAKLEDSAVYLCASSLDAGIGMNTEAFFGQGTRLTVV.

As DNA, the CDR3 is TGTGCCAGCAGCCCAGCCCCATCCGCGCAGTATTTT. Its translation: CASSPAPSAQYF. This chain joins TRBV14 and TRBJ2-3; D not certain. This CDR3 spans 12 amino acids. Germline V CDR1 and CDR2: SGHDN, FVKESK. V was pared by 4 bases and J by 10 bases, with 12 bases between.

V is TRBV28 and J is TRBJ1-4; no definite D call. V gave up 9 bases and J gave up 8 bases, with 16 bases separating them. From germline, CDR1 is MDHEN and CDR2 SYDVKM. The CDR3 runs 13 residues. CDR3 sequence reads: CASKKGSREKLFF. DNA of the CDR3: TGTGCCAGTAAGAAAGGAAGTCGAGAAAAACTGTTTTTT.

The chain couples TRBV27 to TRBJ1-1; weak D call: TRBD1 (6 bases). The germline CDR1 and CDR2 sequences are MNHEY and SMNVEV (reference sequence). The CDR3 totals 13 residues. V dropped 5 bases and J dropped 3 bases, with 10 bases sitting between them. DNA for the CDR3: TGTGCCAGCAGTAAACACAGGGACACTGAAGCTTTCTTT. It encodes CASSKHRDTEAFF.

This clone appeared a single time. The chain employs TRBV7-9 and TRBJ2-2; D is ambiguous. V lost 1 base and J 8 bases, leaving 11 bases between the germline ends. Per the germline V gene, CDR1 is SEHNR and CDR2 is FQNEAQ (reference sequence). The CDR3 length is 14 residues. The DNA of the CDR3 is TGTGCCAGCAGCTTAGATACCGGTCGGGGGGAGCTGTTTTTT. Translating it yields CASSLDTGRGELFF.

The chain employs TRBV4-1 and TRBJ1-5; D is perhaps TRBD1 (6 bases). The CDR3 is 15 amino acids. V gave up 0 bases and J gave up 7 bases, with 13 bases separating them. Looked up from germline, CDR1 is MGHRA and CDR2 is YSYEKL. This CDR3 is CASSQDRTGPQPQHF. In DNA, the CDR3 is TGCGCCAGCAGCCAAGATCGAACAGGGCCCCAGCCCCAGCATTTT.